The rows below give T cell receptor beta chains drawn from one sample of a study of blood T cell repertoires in COVID-19. Method: immunoSEQ multiplex PCR; TCRdb's copy keeps in-frame clones and lacks some. Here the sample spans under 250,000 clones, about 82% being singletons. Sequenced: peripheral blood. The receptors come from an elderly woman with COVID-19, enrolled during active disease. Both conserved end residues are part of each CDR3. D genes are given only for firm matches. Rows may omit the clone size; those that give it use once, few, many or a size class.

V	J	size	D	CDR3	DNA
TRBV5-4	TRBJ2-2	-	TRBD1	CASSSGQGNTGELFF	TGTGCCAGCAGCTCAGGACAGGGGAACACCGGGGAGCTGTTTTTT
TRBV18	TRBJ2-2	-	TRBD2	CASSPPAGFTGELFF	TGTGCCAGCTCACCACCAGCGGGGTTCACCGGGGAGCTGTTTTTT
TRBV5-1	TRBJ2-3	few	-	CASSLLASTQYF	TGCGCCAGCAGCTTGTTGGCAAGTACGCAGTATTTT
TRBV7-2	TRBJ2-5	-	-	CASSRDTQETQYF	TGTGCCAGCAGCCGGGACACCCAAGAGACCCAGTACTTC
TRBV5-4	TRBJ1-4	-	-	CASSFQGTNEKLFF	TGTGCCAGCAGCTTCCAGGGGACTAATGAAAAACTGTTTTTT
TRBV6-1	TRBJ2-4	-	-	CASSEKQGIAKNIQYF	TGTGCCAGCAGTGAAAAACAGGGCATAGCCAAAAACATTCAGTACTTC
TRBV5-1	TRBJ2-5	few	-	CASSLANGETQYF	TGCGCCAGCAGCTTGGCCAACGGGGAGACCCAGTACTTC
TRBV6-1	TRBJ1-2	-	TRBD1	CASSETGGEGYTF	TGTGCCAGCAGTGAGACAGGGGGCGAAGGCTACACCTTC
TRBV5-1	TRBJ2-3	-	TRBD1	CASSLGQGVRTDTQYF	TGCGCCAGCAGCTTAGGACAGGGGGTTAGGACAGATACGCAGTATTTT
TRBV3-1/TRBV3-2	TRBJ2-5	-	TRBD2	CASSNRGGGETQYF	TGTGCCAGCAGCAACCGGGGGGGCGGGGAGACCCAGTACTTC
TRBV3-1/TRBV3-2	TRBJ2-5	-	TRBD2	CASSQAPGLAGYQETQYF	TGTGCCAGCAGCCAAGCCCCGGGACTAGCGGGGTACCAAGAGACCCAGTACTTC
TRBV27	TRBJ1-2	-	-	CASSTLDGRANYGYTF	TGTGCCAGCAGTACCTTGGACGGGAGAGCTAACTATGGCTACACCTTC
TRBV5-1	TRBJ2-5	once	TRBD1	CASSLTGALETQYF	TGCGCCAGCAGCCTGACAGGGGCGTTGGAGACCCAGTACTTC
TRBV9	TRBJ1-4	once	TRBD1	CASSAGGLAHEKLFF	TGTGCCAGCAGCGCAGGGGGCCTTGCCCATGAAAAACTGTTTTTT
TRBV10-1	TRBJ2-1	-	TRBD1	CASSMQGQPYNEQFF	TGCGCCAGCAGTATGCAGGGACAGCCCTACAATGAGCAGTTCTTC
TRBV28	TRBJ2-1	-	TRBD1	CASSSSPGGYNEQFF	TGTGCCAGCAGTTCCTCTCCAGGGGGCTACAATGAGCAGTTCTTC
TRBV14	TRBJ2-2	-	-	CASSQDWGGAMTGELFF	TGTGCCAGCAGCCAAGATTGGGGGGGCGCAATGACCGGGGAGCTGTTTTTT
TRBV6-8	TRBJ1-5	-	-	CASSYSPGAGRSLNQPQHF	TGTGCCAGCAGTTACTCACCCGGGGCGGGGAGGTCCCTCAATCAGCCCCAGCATTTT
TRBV5-1	TRBJ2-7	-	TRBD1	CASSLGTQGRGPYEQYF	TGCGCCAGCAGCTTGGGGACACAGGGGCGAGGTCCCTACGAGCAGTACTTC
TRBV6-5	TRBJ1-2	once	TRBD1	CASSLQGDSYYGYTF	TGTGCCAGCAGCCTCCAGGGGGACTCCTACTATGGCTACACCTTC
TRBV7-9	TRBJ1-6	many	TRBD1	CASSIRDRGRSPLHF	TGTGCCAGCAGCATCCGGGACAGGGGGCGATCACCCCTCCACTTT
TRBV6-6	TRBJ1-2	-	-	CASSVAAGAGGYTF	TGTGCCAGCAGTGTGGCGGCGGGCGCGGGCGGCTACACCTTC
TRBV7-6	TRBJ2-1	few	-	CASGGRVNEQFF	TGTGCCAGCGGGGGCCGGGTCAATGAGCAGTTCTTC
TRBV3-1/TRBV3-2	TRBJ1-3	-	TRBD1	CASSQRDRAGNTIYF	TGTGCCAGCAGCCAGCGGGACAGGGCTGGAAACACCATATATTTT
TRBV20-1	TRBJ2-1	-	TRBD2	CSASFASGGNEQFF	TGCAGTGCTAGTTTCGCTAGCGGGGGCAATGAGCAGTTCTTC
TRBV27	TRBJ1-1	-	-	CASSPPRGTEAFF	TGTGCCAGCAGTCCCCCCCGGGGGACTGAAGCTTTCTTT
TRBV4-1	TRBJ1-2	-	-	CASSQGDSANYGYTF	TGCGCCAGCAGCCAGGGGGACTCCGCGAACTATGGCTACACCTTC
TRBV5-8	TRBJ1-1	-	-	CASSLLGRGTEAFF	TGTGCCAGCAGCTTGCTGGGGCGCGGCACTGAAGCTTTCTTT
TRBV4-2	TRBJ1-1	-	-	CASSQGRQQFMNTEAFF	TGTGCCAGCAGCCAAGGGCGACAACAGTTTATGAACACTGAAGCTTTCTTT
TRBV5-1	TRBJ1-2	-	-	CASSLLGAANYGYTF	TGCGCCAGCAGCTTGTTGGGGGCTGCTAACTATGGCTACACCTTC
TRBV6-2/TRBV6-3	TRBJ1-1	once	-	CASSYLETANTEAFF	TGTGCCAGCAGTTACCTAGAGACAGCTAACACTGAAGCTTTCTTT
TRBV29-1	TRBJ2-3	-	TRBD2	CAWDYITDTQYF	TGCGCATGGGACTATATCACAGATACGCAGTATTTT
TRBV7-2	TRBJ2-6	once	TRBD2	CASSFSGRSSGANVLTF	TGTGCCAGCAGCTTTAGCGGGAGATCCTCTGGGGCCAACGTCCTGACTTTC